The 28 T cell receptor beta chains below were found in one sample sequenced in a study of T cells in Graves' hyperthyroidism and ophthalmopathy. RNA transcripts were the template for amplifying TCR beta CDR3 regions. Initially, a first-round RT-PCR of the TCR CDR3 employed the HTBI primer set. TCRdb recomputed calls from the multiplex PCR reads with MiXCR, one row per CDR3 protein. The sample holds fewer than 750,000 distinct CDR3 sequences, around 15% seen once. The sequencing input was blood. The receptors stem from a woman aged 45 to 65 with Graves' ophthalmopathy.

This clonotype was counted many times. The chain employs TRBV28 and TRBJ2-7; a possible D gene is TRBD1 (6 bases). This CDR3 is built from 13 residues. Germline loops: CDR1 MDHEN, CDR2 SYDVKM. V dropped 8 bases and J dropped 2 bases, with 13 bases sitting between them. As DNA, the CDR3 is TGTGCCAGCCAGGACAGTCCTACCTACGAGCAGTACTTC. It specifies CASQDSPTYEQYF. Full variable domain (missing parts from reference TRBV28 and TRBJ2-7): DVKVTQSSRYLVKRTGEKVFLECVQDMDHENMFWYRQDPGLGLRLIYFSYDVKMKEKGDIPEGYSVSREKKERFSLILESASTNQTSMYLCASQDSPTYEQYFGPGTRLTVT.

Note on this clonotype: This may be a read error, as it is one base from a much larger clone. The CDR3 sequence is CASSFAGPDYGHTF. The CDR3 DNA is TGCGCCAGCAGCTTTGCAGGGCCCGACTATGGCCACACCTTC. The chain employs TRBV5-1 and TRBJ1-2, with D perhaps TRBD1 (5 bases). The CDR3 sequence is 14 residues long. Germline V gene data show CDR1 as SGHRS and CDR2 as YFSETQ.

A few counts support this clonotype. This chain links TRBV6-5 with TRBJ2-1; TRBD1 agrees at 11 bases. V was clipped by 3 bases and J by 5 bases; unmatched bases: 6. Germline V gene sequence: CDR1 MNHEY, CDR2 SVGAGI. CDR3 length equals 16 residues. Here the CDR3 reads CASSYYGQGADNEQFF. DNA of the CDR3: TGTGCCAGCAGTTATTACGGACAGGGGGCCGACAATGAGCAGTTCTTC.

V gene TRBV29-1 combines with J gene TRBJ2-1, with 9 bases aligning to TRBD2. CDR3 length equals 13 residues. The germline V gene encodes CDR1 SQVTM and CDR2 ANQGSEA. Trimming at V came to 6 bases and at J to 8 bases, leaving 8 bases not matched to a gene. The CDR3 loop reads CSVKGLAQYEQFF. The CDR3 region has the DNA TGCAGCGTGAAAGGACTAGCGCAGTATGAGCAGTTCTTC.

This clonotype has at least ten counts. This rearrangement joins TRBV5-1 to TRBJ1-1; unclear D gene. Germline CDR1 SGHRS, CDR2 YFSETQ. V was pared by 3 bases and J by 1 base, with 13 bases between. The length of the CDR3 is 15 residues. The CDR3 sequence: CASSSDLGRNTEAFF. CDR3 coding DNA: TGCGCCAGCAGCTCTGATTTGGGGAGGAACACTGAAGCTTTCTTT.

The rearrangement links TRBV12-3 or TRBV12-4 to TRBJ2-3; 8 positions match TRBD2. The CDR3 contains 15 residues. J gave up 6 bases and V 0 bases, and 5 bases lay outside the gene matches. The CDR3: CASSLATGGRDTQYF. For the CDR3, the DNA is TGTGCCAGCAGTTTAGCGACGGGAGGGCGGGATACGCAGTATTTT.

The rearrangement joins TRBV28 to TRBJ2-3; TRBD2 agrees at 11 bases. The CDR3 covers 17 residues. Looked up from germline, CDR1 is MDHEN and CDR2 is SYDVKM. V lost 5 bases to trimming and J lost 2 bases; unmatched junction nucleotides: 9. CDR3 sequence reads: CASSQGTSGRNTDTQYF. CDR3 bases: TGTGCCAGCAGTCAAGGGACTAGCGGCCGAAACACAGATACGCAGTATTTT. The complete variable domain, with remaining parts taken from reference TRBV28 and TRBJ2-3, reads DVKVTQSSRYLVKRTGEKVFLECVQDMDHENMFWYRQDPGLGLRLIYFSYDVKMKEKGDIPEGYSVSREKKERFSLILESASTNQTSMYLCASSQGTSGRNTDTQYFGPGTRLTVL.

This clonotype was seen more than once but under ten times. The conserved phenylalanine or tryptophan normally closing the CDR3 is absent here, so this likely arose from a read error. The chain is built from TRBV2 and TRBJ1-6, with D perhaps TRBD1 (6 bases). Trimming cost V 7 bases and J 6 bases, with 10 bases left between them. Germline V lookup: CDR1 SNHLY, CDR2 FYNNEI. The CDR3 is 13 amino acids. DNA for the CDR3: TGTGCCAGCAACAGGGAGATTAATTCACCCCTCCACTCT. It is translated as CASNREINSPLHS.

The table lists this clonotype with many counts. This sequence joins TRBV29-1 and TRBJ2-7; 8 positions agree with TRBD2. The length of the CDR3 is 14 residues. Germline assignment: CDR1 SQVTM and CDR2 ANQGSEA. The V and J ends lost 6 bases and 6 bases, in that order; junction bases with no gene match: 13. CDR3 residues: CSVFLTSEGREQYF. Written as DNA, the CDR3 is TGCAGCGTATTCCTGACTAGCGAGGGACGCGAGCAGTACTTC.

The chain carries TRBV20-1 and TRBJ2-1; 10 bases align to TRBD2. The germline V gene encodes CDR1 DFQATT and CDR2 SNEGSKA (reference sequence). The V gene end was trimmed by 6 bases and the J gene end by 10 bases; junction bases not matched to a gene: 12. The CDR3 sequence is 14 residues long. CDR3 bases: TGCAGTGCCTCGGGGGCTAGCGGGAGAGGCGAGCAGTTCTTC. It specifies CSASGASGRGEQFF.

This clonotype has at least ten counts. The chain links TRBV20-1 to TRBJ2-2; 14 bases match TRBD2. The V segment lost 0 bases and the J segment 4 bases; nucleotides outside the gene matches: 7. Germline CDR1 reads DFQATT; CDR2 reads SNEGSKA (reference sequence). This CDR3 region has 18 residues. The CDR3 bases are TGCAGTGCTAGAGATCCGGGACTAGCGGGAGTGGCCACCGGGGAGCTGTTTTTT. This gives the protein CSARDPGLAGVATGELFF.

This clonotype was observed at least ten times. The CDR3 loop reads CASSQVRGSDTGELFF. In DNA form, the CDR3 reads TGTGCCAGCAGCCAAGTCAGGGGTTCGGACACCGGGGAGCTGTTTTTT. This chain connects TRBV4-2 to TRBJ2-2; D is perhaps TRBD1 (6 bases). The CDR3 is 16 amino acids. V was clipped by 1 base and J by 3 bases, with 12 bases between them. Germline V gives CDR1 LGHNA, CDR2 YNFKEQ.

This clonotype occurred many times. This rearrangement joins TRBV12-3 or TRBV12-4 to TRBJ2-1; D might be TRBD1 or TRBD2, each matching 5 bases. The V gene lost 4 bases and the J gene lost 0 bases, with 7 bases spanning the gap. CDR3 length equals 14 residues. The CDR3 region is CASSWGSSYNEQFF. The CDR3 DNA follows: TGTGCCAGCAGTTGGGGGAGCTCCTACAATGAGCAGTTCTTC.

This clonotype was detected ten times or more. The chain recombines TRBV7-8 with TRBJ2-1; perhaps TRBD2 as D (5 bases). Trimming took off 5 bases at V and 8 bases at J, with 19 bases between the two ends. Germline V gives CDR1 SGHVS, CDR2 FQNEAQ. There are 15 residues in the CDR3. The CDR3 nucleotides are TGTGCCAGCAGCAAAGGACGGAGGTTTGAGGATGAGCAGTTCTTC. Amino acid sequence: CASSKGRRFEDEQFF. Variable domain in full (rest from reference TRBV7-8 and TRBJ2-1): GAGVSQSPRYKVAKRGQDVALRCDPISGHVSLFWYQQALGQGPEFLTYFQNEAQLDKSGLPSDRFFAERPEGSVSTLKIQRTQQEDSAVYLCASSKGRRFEDEQFFGPGTRLTVL.

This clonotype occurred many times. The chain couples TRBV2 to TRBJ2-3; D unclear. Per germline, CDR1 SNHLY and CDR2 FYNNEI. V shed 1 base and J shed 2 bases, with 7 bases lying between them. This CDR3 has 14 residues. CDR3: CASSEGPATDTQYF. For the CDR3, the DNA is TGTGCCAGCAGTGAAGGGCCAGCCACAGATACGCAGTATTTT.

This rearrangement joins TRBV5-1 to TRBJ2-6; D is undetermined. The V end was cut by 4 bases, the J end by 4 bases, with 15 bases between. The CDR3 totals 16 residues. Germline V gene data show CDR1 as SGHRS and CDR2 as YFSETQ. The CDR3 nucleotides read TGCGCCAGCAGCACGGGCCCACAAGGAGGGGCCAACGTCCTGACTTTC. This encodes CASSTGPQGGANVLTF.

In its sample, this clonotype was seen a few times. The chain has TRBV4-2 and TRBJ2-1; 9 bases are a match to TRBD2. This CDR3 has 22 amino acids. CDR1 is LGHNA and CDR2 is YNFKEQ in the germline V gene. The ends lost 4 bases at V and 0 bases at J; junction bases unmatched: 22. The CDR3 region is CASSPRPLLAGTSDSSYNEQFF. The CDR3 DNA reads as TGTGCCAGCAGCCCTCGGCCCCTTCTAGCGGGAACATCAGACAGCTCCTACAATGAGCAGTTCTTC.

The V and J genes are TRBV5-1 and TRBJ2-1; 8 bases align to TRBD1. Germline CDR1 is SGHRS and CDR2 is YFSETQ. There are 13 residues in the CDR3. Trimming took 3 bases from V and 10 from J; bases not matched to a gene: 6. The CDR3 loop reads CASSSRTGKEQFF. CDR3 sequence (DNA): TGCGCCAGCAGCTCACGGACAGGGAAAGAGCAGTTCTTC.

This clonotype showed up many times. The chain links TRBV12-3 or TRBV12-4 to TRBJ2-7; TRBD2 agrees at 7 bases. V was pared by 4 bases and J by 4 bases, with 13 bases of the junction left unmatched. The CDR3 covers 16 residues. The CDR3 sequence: CASSSSDKGGQYEQYF. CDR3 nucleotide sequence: TGTGCCAGCAGTTCATCGGACAAGGGAGGGCAATACGAGCAGTACTTC.

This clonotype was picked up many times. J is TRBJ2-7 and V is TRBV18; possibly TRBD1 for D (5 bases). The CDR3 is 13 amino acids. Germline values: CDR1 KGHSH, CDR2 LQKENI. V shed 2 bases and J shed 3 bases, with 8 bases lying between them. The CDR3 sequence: CASSPIRVYEQYF. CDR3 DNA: TGTGCCAGCTCACCAATCAGGGTCTACGAGCAGTACTTC. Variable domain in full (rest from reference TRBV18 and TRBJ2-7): NAGVMQNPRHLVRRRGQEARLRCSPMKGHSHVYWYRQLPEEGLKFMVYLQKENIIDESGMPKERFSAEFPKEGPSILRIQQVVRGDSAAYFCASSPIRVYEQYFGPGTRLTVT.

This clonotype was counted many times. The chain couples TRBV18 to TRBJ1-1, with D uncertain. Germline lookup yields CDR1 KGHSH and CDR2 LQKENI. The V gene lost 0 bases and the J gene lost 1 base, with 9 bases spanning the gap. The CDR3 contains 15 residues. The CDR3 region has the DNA TGTGCCAGCTCACCACCTAATGCACAGAACACTGAAGCTTTCTTT. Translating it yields CASSPPNAQNTEAFF.

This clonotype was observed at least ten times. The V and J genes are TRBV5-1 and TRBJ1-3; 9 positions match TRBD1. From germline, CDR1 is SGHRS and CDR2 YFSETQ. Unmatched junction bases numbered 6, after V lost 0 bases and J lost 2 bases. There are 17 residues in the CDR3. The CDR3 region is CASSLEARDRAGNTIYF. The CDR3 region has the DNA TGCGCCAGCAGCTTGGAGGCTCGGGACAGGGCTGGAAACACCATATATTTT.

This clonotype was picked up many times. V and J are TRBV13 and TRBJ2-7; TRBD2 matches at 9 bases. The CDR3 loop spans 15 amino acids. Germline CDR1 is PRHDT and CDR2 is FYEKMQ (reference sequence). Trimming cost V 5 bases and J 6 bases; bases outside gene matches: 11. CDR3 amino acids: CASSLTLSGSGEQYF. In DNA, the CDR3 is TGTGCCAGCAGCCTGACGCTTAGCGGGAGTGGCGAGCAGTACTTC.

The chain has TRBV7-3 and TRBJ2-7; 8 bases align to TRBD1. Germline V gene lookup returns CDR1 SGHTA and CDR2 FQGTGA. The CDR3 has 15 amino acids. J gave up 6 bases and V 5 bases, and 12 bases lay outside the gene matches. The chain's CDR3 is CASSLSRDRRSEQYF. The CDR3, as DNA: TGTGCCAGCAGCCTAAGCCGGGACAGGAGGTCCGAGCAGTACTTC. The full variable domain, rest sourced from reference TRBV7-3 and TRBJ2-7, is GAGVSQTPSNKVTEKGKYVELRCDPISGHTALYWYRQSLGQGPEFLIYFQGTGAADDSGLPNDRFFAVRPEGSVSTLKIQRTERGDSAVYLCASSLSRDRRSEQYFGPGTRLTVT.

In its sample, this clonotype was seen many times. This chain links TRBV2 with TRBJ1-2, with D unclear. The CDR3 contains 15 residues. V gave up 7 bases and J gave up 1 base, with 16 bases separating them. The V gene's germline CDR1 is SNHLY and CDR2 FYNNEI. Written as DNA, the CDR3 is TGTGCCAGCAAGGGTATGGGCCTGGTTAACTATGGCTACACCTTC. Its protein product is CASKGMGLVNYGYTF.

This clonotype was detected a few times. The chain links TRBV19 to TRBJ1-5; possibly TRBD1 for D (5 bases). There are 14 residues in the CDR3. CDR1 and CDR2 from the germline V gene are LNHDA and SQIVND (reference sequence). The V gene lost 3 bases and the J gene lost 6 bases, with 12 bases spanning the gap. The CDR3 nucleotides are TGTGCCAGTAGTATCATGGGGGGTAGTCAGCCCCAGCATTTT. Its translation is CASSIMGGSQPQHF. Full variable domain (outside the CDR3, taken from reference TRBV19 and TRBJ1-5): DGGITQSPKYLFRKEGQNVTLSCEQNLNHDAMYWYRQDPGQGLRLIYYSQIVNDFQKGDIAEGYSVSREKKESFPLTVTSAQKNPTAFYLCASSIMGGSQPQHFGDGTRLSIL.

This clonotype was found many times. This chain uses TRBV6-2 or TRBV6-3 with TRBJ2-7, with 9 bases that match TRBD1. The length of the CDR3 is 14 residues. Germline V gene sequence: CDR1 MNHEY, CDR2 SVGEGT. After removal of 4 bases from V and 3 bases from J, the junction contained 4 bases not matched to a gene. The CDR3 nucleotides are TGTGCCAGCAGTTTCACGACAGGGGGCTACGAGCAGTACTTC. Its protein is CASSFTTGGYEQYF.

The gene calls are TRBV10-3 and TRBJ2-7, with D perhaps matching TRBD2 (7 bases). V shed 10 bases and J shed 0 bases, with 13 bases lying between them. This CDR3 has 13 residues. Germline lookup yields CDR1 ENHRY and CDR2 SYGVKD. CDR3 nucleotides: TGTGCCACCGGGGGGCCGGCCTCCTACGAGCAGTACTTC. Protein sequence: CATGGPASYEQYF.